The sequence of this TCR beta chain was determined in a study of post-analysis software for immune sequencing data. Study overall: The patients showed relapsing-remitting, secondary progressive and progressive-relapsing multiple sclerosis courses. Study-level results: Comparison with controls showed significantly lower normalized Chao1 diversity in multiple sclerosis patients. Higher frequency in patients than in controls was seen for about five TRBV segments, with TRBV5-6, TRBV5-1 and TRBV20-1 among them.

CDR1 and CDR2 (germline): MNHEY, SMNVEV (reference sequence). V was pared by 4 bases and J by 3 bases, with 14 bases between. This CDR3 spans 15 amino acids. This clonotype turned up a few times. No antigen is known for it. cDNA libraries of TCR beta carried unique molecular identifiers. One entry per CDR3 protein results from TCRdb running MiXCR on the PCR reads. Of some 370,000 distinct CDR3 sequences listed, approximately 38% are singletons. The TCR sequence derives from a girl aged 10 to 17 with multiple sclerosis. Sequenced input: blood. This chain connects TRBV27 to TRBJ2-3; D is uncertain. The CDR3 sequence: CASSWGWAETDTQYF. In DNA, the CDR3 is TGTGCCAGCAGTTGGGGATGGGCAGAGACAGATACGCAGTATTTT.